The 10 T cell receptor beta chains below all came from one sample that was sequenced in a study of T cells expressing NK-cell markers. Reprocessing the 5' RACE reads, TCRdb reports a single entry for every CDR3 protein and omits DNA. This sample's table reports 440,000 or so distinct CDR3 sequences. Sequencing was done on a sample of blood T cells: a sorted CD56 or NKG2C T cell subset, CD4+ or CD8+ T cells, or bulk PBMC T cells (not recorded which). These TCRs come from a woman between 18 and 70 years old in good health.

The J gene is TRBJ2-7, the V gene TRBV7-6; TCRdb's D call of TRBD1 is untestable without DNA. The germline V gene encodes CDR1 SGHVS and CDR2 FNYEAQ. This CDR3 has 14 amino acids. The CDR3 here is CASSLGDTVYEQYF.

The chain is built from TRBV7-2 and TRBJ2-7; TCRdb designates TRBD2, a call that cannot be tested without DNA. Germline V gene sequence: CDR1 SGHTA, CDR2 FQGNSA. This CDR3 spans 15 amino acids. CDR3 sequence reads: CASSLDGSSLYEQYF.

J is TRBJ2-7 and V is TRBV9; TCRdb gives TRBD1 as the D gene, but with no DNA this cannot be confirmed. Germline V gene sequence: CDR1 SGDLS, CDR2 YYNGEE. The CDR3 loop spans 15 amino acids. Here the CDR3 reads CASSAQGVLPDEQYF.

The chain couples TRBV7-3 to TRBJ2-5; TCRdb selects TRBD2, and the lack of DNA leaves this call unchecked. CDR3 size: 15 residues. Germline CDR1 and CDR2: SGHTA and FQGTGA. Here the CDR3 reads CASSLNSGEGETQYF.

CDR3 region: CASSATGSEQYF. V gene TRBV5-5 combines with J gene TRBJ2-7; TCRdb proposes TRBD1, but this gene call is untestable without DNA. Germline assignment: CDR1 SGHKS and CDR2 YYEKEE (reference sequence). The CDR3 covers 12 residues.

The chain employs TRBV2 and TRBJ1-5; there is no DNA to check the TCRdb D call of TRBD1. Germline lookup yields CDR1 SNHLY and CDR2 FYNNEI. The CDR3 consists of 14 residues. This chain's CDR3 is CASRWDRSNQPQHF.

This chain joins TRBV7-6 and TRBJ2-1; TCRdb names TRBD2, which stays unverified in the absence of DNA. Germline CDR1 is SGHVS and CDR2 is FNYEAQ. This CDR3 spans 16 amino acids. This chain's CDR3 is CASSVGTSGGVSEQFF.

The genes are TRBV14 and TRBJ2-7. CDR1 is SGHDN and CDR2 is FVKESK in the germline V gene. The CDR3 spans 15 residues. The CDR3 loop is CASSSHSLIPYEQYF.

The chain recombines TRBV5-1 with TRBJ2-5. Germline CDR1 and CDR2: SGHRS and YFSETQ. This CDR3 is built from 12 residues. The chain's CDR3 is CASSWEQETQYF.

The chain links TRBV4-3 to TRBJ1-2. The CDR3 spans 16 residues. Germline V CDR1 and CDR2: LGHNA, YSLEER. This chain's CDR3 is CASSQDTAQFNYGYTF.